The 8 T cell receptor beta chains listed next were all sequenced from one sample in a study of blood T cell repertoires in COVID-19. The repertoire was sequenced with immunoSEQ multiplex PCR; TCRdb's copy has only in-frame clones and lacks some. The data contain some 170,000 clones, approximately 85% of them singletons. The sample comprised PBMCs or T cells enriched from blood (not recorded which). The receptors shown here come from a man aged 40-50 years who had recovered from COVID-19.

The rearrangement joins TRBV3-1 (or the pseudogene TRBV3-2) to TRBJ1-4, with D tentatively TRBD1 (5 bases). The V gene's germline CDR1 is LGHDT and CDR2 YNNKEL (reference sequence). Trimming took 4 bases from V and 2 from J, leaving 5 bases between them. This CDR3 is 13 amino acids long. The CDR3 DNA follows: TGTGCCAGCAGCCGGGGCACTAATGAAAAACTGTTTTTT. As protein: CASSRGTNEKLFF.

The chain uses TRBV4-2 and TRBJ2-7; TRBD2 is a possible D gene (5 bases). V lost 0 bases to trimming and J lost 0 bases, with 9 bases between them. Germline lookup yields CDR1 LGHNA and CDR2 YNFKEQ. The CDR3 extends over 15 amino acids. DNA for the CDR3: TGTGCCAGCAGCCAAGACAACCGGGGCTCCTACGAGCAGTACTTC. It yields the protein CASSQDNRGSYEQYF.

This chain uses TRBV2 with TRBJ2-1; weak D call: TRBD2 (5 bases). Germline V gene data show CDR1 as SNHLY and CDR2 as FYNNEI. The ends were cut back, 7 bases at V and 3 bases at J, with 10 bases in the middle. The CDR3 is 13 residues long. DNA for the CDR3: TGTGCCAGCAACGTGGGAGTCTACAATGAGCAGTTCTTC. Amino acid sequence: CASNVGVYNEQFF.

The chain links TRBV7-2 to TRBJ1-4, with 7 bases aligning to TRBD1. The germline V gene has CDR1 SGHTA and CDR2 FQGNSA. The CDR3 covers 13 residues. Trimming removed 9 bases from V and 5 bases from J; junction bases left unmatched: 6. CDR3 sequence (DNA): TGTGCCAGTGGGGGACAGTTAAATGAAAAACTGTTTTTT. This gives the protein CASGGQLNEKLFF.

There are a few counts of this clone. The V and J genes are TRBV7-9 and TRBJ1-2; D unresolved. Germline-derived CDR1 and CDR2 are SEHNR and FQNEAQ (reference sequence). The CDR3 covers 14 residues. V lost 10 bases, J lost 5 bases, and 20 bases lay in between. CDR3 DNA: TGTGCCACTACCGCCCGGGTACCCTCTTATGGCTACACCTTC. Translating it yields CATTARVPSYGYTF.

This CDR3 reads CASGLASTDTQYF. The DNA of the CDR3 is TGTGCCAGCGGACTAGCGAGCACAGATACGCAGTATTTT. This sequence joins TRBV27 and TRBJ2-3; TRBD2 matches 9 bases. The V segment lost 8 bases and the J segment 0 bases; nucleotides outside the gene matches: 0. The CDR3 length is 13 residues. CDR1 and CDR2 from the germline V gene are MNHEY and SMNVEV (reference sequence).

The chain uses TRBV27 and TRBJ2-7, with D possibly TRBD2 on 6 matching bases. The CDR3 is made up of 13 amino acids. V lost 8 bases and J 2 bases, leaving 13 bases between the germline ends. CDR1 is MNHEY, CDR2 SMNVEV, per germline (reference sequence). CDR3 region: CASHRTGAYEQYF. The CDR3 region has the DNA TGTGCCAGCCACCGGACGGGAGCCTACGAGCAGTACTTC.

V is TRBV19 and J is TRBJ1-1, with a possible D match to TRBD1 (6 bases). The V end was cut by 5 bases, the J end by 7 bases, with 14 bases between. The germline V gene encodes CDR1 LNHDA and CDR2 SQIVND (reference sequence). CDR3 length: 13 amino acids. In DNA form, the CDR3 reads TGTGCCAGTAGTGGGTGGGGGCTCGGTGAAGCTTTCTTT. This translates into CASSGWGLGEAFF.